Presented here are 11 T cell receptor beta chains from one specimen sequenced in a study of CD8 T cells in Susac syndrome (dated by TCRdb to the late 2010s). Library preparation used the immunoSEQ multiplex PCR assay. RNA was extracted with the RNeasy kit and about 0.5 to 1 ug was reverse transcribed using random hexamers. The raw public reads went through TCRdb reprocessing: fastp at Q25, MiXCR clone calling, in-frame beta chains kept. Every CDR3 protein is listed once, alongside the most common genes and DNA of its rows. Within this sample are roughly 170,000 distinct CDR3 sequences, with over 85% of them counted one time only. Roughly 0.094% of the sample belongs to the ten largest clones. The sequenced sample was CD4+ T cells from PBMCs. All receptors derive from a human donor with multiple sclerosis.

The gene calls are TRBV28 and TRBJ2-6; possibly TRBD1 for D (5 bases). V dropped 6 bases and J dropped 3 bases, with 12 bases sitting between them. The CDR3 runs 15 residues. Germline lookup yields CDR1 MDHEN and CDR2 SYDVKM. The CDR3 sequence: CASSRRTSGANVLTF. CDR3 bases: TGTGCCAGCAGCAGACGGACAAGTGGGGCCAACGTCCTGACTTTC. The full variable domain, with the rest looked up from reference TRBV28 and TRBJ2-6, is DVKVTQSSRYLVKRTGEKVFLECVQDMDHENMFWYRQDPGLGLRLIYFSYDVKMKEKGDIPEGYSVSREKKERFSLILESASTNQTSMYLCASSRRTSGANVLTFGAGSRLTVL.

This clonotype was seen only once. In nucleotides, the CDR3 is TGCGCCAGCAGCCGCTTGGGACAGGTTGCCTACGAGCAGTACTTC. This gives the protein CASSRLGQVAYEQYF. The chain recombines TRBV4-1 with TRBJ2-7; 8 bases agree with TRBD1. Germline lookup yields CDR1 MGHRA and CDR2 YSYEKL. V lost 4 bases and J lost 2; bases outside the gene matches: 7. The CDR3 covers 15 residues.

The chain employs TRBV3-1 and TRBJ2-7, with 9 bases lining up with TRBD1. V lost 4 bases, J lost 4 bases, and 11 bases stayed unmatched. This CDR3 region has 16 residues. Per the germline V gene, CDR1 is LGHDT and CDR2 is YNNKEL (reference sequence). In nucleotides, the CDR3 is TGTGCCAGCAGCCTCCGAGGCGGGACAGGGCGTTACGAGCAGTACTTC. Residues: CASSLRGGTGRYEQYF.

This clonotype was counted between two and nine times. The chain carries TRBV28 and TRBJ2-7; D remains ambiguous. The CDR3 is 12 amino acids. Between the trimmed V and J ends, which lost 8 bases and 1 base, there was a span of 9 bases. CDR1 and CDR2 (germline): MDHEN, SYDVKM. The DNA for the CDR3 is TGTGCCAGCGGGGTGGGGTCCTACGAGCAGTACTTC. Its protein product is CASGVGSYEQYF.

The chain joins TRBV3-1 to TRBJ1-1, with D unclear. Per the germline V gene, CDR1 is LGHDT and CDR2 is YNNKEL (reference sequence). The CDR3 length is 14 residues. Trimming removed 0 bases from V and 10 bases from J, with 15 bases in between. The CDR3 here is CASSQDDAAVRAFF. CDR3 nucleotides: TGTGCCAGCAGCCAAGATGATGCGGCAGTAAGAGCTTTCTTT.

CDR3 nucleotide sequence: TGTGCCAGCAGTCCCAGACAGAAAACCGGCTACGAGCAGTACTTC. It is translated as CASSPRQKTGYEQYF. The chain uses TRBV3-1 and TRBJ2-7; tentative D call: TRBD1 (5 bases). The CDR3 is 15 residues long. Germline CDR1 LGHDT, CDR2 YNNKEL (reference sequence). Trimming left V 6 bases short and J 3 bases short, with 18 bases between.

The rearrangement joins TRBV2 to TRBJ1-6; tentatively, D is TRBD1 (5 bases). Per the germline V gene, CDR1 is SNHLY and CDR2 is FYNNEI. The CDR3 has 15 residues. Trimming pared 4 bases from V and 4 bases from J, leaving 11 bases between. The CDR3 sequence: CASSGQGGYNSPLHF. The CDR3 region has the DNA TGTGCCAGCAGTGGCCAGGGAGGGTATAATTCACCCCTCCACTTT.

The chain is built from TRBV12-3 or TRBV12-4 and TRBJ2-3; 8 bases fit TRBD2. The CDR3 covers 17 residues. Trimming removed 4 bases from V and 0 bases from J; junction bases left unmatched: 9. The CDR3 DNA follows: TGTGCCAGCAGTTCCTCCCGCGGGGGGCTTAGCACAGATACGCAGTATTTT. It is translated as CASSSSRGGLSTDTQYF.

The CDR3 protein is CSARDTGKLFF. The DNA of the CDR3 is TGCAGTGCTAGAGATACGGGCAAACTGTTTTTT. The chain uses TRBV20-1 and TRBJ1-4; no reliable D call. Trimming took off 0 bases at V and 11 bases at J, with 7 bases between the two ends. Germline assignment: CDR1 DFQATT and CDR2 SNEGSKA (reference sequence). The CDR3 is 11 residues long.

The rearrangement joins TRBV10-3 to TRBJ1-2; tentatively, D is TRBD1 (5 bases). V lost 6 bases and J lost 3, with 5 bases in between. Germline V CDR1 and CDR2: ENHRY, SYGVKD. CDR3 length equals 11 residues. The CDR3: CAISRDYGYTF. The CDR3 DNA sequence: TGTGCCATCAGCAGGGACTATGGCTACACCTTC.

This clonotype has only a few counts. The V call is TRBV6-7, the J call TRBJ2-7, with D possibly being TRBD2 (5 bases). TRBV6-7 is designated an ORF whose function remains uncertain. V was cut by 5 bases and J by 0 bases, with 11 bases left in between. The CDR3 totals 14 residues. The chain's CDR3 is CASSRREGSYEQYF. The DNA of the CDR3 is TGTGCCAGCAGTCGCCGGGAAGGCTCCTACGAGCAGTACTTC.